One sample yielded the 20 T cell receptor beta chains listed below, sequenced in a study of shared clonotypes between healthy human individuals. The repertoire was sequenced with immunoSEQ multiplex PCR; TCRdb's copy has only in-frame clones and lacks some. The sample shows 2.5 million or so clones, about 92% of them seen only once. Material for sequencing was naive CD4+ T cells sorted from blood. Subset meaning: CD45RA+ positively selected. These receptors were taken from a man between 18 and 29 years old in good health.

The chain couples TRBV7-9 to TRBJ2-3; TRBD1 is a possible D gene (6 bases). The CDR3 sequence is 15 residues long. Germline V gives CDR1 SEHNR, CDR2 FQNEAQ (reference sequence). Trimming shortened V by 4 bases and J by 2 bases, and 13 bases separated the two germline ends. This CDR3 is CASSSGQGTTDTQYF. The CDR3 coding sequence is TGTGCCAGCAGCTCCGGGCAGGGGACCACAGATACGCAGTATTTT.

V gene TRBV11-2 combines with J gene TRBJ1-6; no clear D. This CDR3 has 12 amino acids. Per the germline V gene, CDR1 is SGHAT and CDR2 is FQNNGV. Trimming removed 2 bases at V and 7 bases at J, with 3 bases between. The CDR3 region is CASSLQNSPLHF. The CDR3 coding sequence is TGTGCCAGCAGCTTACAGAATTCACCCCTCCACTTT.

Worth noting for this clone: The sample carries other DNA sequences with the same CDR3. V is TRBV5-1 and J is TRBJ2-7; a weak D match, TRBD2 (6 bases). Germline assignment: CDR1 SGHRS and CDR2 YFSETQ. The V end was cut by 0 bases, the J end by 2 bases, with 9 bases between. The CDR3 contains 14 residues. The CDR3 is CASSLGGGTYEQYF. The CDR3 DNA is TGCGCCAGCAGCTTGGGTGGGGGGACCTACGAGCAGTACTTC.

The CDR3 DNA reads as TGTTACAGCGCGAGGGGGGTACAGGGGAATTACGAGCAGTACTTC. This sequence encodes CYSARGVQGNYEQYF. The chain recombines TRBV2 with TRBJ2-7; perhaps TRBD1 as D (7 bases). The CDR3 is made up of 15 amino acids. CDR1 and CDR2 (germline): SNHLY, FYNNEI.

The gene calls are TRBV30 and TRBJ1-1; D is perhaps TRBD1 (6 bases). Germline assignment: CDR1 GTSNPN and CDR2 SVGIG (reference sequence). The CDR3 runs to 15 residues. Trimming removed 4 bases from V and 7 bases from J, with 22 bases in between. The CDR3 nucleotides are TGTGCCTGGATTTCGCTTAGGGACACTTTGTTTGAAGCTTTCTTT. It specifies CAWISLRDTLFEAFF.

This clone appeared a few times. This chain uses TRBV7-6 with TRBJ1-2; 7 nucleotides agree with TRBD1. CDR3 length: 15 residues. Germline values: CDR1 SGHVS, CDR2 FNYEAQ. The V gene end was trimmed by 2 bases and the J gene end by 4 bases; junction bases not matched to a gene: 7. This CDR3 is CASSLTQGKGYGYTF. CDR3 nucleotide sequence: TGTGCCAGCAGCTTAACACAGGGGAAAGGCTATGGCTACACCTTC. Using reference TRBV7-6 and TRBJ1-2 for the parts outside the CDR3, the full variable domain is GAGVSQSPRYKVTKRGQDVALRCDPISGHVSLYWYRQALGQGPEFLTYFNYEAQQDKSGLPNDRFSAERPEGSISTLTIQRTEQRDSAMYRCASSLTQGKGYGYTFGSGTRLTVV.

V usage is TRBV5-6 and J usage is TRBJ2-7, with 9 bases identical to TRBD1. CDR1 and CDR2 from the germline V gene are SGHDT and YYEEEE. The length of the CDR3 is 15 residues. V was pared by 0 bases and J by 3 bases, with 4 bases of the junction left unmatched. Written as DNA, the CDR3 is TGTGCCAGCAGCTTGGGGGACAGGGTAGGCTACGAGCAGTACTTC. It yields the protein CASSLGDRVGYEQYF.

The chain recombines TRBV19 with TRBJ2-5; D perhaps matches TRBD2 (5 bases). This CDR3 has 15 amino acids. Germline CDR1 and CDR2: LNHDA and SQIVND (reference sequence). V was clipped by 4 bases and J by 5 bases, with 17 bases between them. CDR3 DNA sequence: TGTGCCAGTAGTACCCGGGAACGACGGTCTGAGACCCAGTACTTC. The encoded protein is CASSTRERRSETQYF.

The chain links TRBV2 to TRBJ2-7, with 7 bases lining up with TRBD2. CDR1 is SNHLY and CDR2 is FYNNEI in the germline V gene. V trimming: 7 bases; J trimming: 2 bases; junction bases outside the gene matches: 11. This CDR3 spans 15 amino acids. The CDR3 region is CASNGWASGPYEQYF. The CDR3 nucleotides are TGTGCCAGCAACGGATGGGCTAGCGGACCCTACGAGCAGTACTTC.

To note about this clone: In the same sample, other DNA sequences code for this CDR3. CDR3 region: CASSEAGGSYNEQFF. The DNA for the CDR3 is TGTGCCAGCAGTGAAGCGGGGGGGTCTTACAATGAGCAGTTCTTC. The genes are TRBV6-1 and TRBJ2-1, with TRBD2 matching over 7 bases. The germline CDR1 and CDR2 sequences are MNHNS and SASEGT. The CDR3 contains 15 residues. The trim removed 0 bases at V and 4 bases at J, leaving 3 bases unmatched.

Note on this clone: At one end the junction does not follow the germline gene, possibly because of a read error. The chain uses TRBV7-7 and TRBJ2-6, with unresolved D. Germline V gives CDR1 SSHAT, CDR2 FNYEAQ (reference sequence). CDR3 length equals 15 residues. The CDR3 DNA sequence: TGTGCTAGCAGCACCTCTGACTCTGGGGCCAACGTCCTGACTTTC. Translated, it gives CASSTSDSGANVLTF.

This clone occurred a few times. The chain joins TRBV6-1 to TRBJ2-5; D may correspond to TRBD1 or TRBD2 (5 bases each). V lost 1 base and J 10 bases, leaving 10 bases between the germline ends. Per germline, CDR1 MNHNS and CDR2 SASEGT. The CDR3 has 12 residues. CDR3 region: CASSEEGRSQYF. Here the CDR3 DNA reads TGTGCCAGCAGTGAAGAGGGGAGAAGCCAGTACTTC.

The gene calls are TRBV6-1 and TRBJ2-1, with D maybe TRBD2 (5 bases). The length of the CDR3 is 14 residues. Between the trimmed V and J ends, which lost 4 bases and 7 bases, there was a span of 14 bases. CDR1 and CDR2 from the germline V gene are MNHNS and SASEGT. CDR3 sequence (DNA): TGTGCCAGCAGTGTTGAAACGGGATGGAATGAGCAGTTCTTC. This gives the protein CASSVETGWNEQFF.

The chain links TRBV2 to TRBJ1-5; TRBD1 is a possible D gene (6 bases). CDR3 length equals 13 residues. The V and J ends lost 10 bases and 6 bases respectively, with 16 bases between them. Germline V lookup: CDR1 SNHLY, CDR2 FYNNEI. The CDR3 spells CATTTGAGQPQHF. The CDR3 coding sequence is TGTGCCACCACAACGGGGGCGGGTCAGCCCCAGCATTTT.

Of note for this clone: The same CDR3 also results from other DNA sequences found in this sample. The CDR3 nucleotides are TGTGCCAGCCGGAAGGGGGGCTTCAATCAGCCCCAGCATTTT. This gives the protein CASRKGGFNQPQHF. The V gene is TRBV6-1, the J gene TRBJ1-5, with D possibly TRBD1 on 6 matching bases. V lost 8 bases and J lost 3, with 14 bases in between. Germline V gives CDR1 MNHNS, CDR2 SASEGT. The CDR3 sequence is 14 residues long.

This clone appeared a single time. This same CDR3 is encoded by further DNA sequences in the sample. V gene TRBV5-4 combines with J gene TRBJ2-5, with 10 bases fitting TRBD2. The germline CDR1 and CDR2 sequences are SGHNT and YYREEE (reference sequence). This CDR3 has 15 amino acids. The ends lost 3 bases at V and 1 base at J; junction bases unmatched: 3. Here the CDR3 DNA reads TGTGCCAGCAGCTCGAGACTAGCGGGCCAAGAGACCCAGTACTTC. Translated, it gives CASSSRLAGQETQYF. Drawing the rest from reference TRBV5-4 and TRBJ2-5, the complete variable domain is ETGVTQSPTHLIKTRGQQVTLRCSSQSGHNTVSWYQQALGQGPQFIFQYYREEENGRGNFPPRFSGLQFPNYSSELNVNALELDDSALYLCASSSRLAGQETQYFGPGTRLLVL.

The rearrangement links TRBV2 to TRBJ2-7, with D possibly TRBD2 on 5 matching bases. Trimming cost V 6 bases and J 7 bases, with 16 bases left between them. Germline V CDR1 and CDR2: SNHLY, FYNNEI. This CDR3 has 13 residues. The CDR3 loop is CASRATGIGEQYF. The DNA of the CDR3 is TGTGCCAGCAGAGCCACCGGGATTGGGGAGCAGTACTTC.

J is TRBJ2-3 and V is TRBV21-1; the table's D call, TRBD2, has no DNA check behind it. TRBV21-1 is labeled a pseudogene. This CDR3 is 18 amino acids long. The CDR3 is CASSPFRGLAGSTDTQYF. CDR3 coding DNA: TGTGCCAGCAGCCCATTTCGAGGCCTAGCGGGCAGCACAGATACGCAGTATTTT.

The V gene is TRBV7-2, the J gene TRBJ2-7; D gene uncertain. Germline CDR1 is SGHTA and CDR2 is FQGNSA. V lost 8 bases and J 0 bases, leaving 11 bases between the germline ends. The CDR3 loop spans 13 amino acids. CDR3 in DNA: TGTGCCAGCTGCCCTGGAAGCTCCTACGAGCAGTACTTC. Its protein is CASCPGSSYEQYF.

In its sample, this clone was seen once. The chain combines TRBV11-3 with TRBJ1-6, with D unclear. The CDR3 is made up of 13 amino acids. With 5 bases removed from V and 6 bases from J, the gap between germline ends came to 8 bases. Germline CDR1 SGHNT, CDR2 YENEEA. Here the CDR3 reads CASSVTANSPLHF. CDR3 bases: TGTGCCAGCAGCGTAACAGCTAATTCACCCCTCCACTTT.